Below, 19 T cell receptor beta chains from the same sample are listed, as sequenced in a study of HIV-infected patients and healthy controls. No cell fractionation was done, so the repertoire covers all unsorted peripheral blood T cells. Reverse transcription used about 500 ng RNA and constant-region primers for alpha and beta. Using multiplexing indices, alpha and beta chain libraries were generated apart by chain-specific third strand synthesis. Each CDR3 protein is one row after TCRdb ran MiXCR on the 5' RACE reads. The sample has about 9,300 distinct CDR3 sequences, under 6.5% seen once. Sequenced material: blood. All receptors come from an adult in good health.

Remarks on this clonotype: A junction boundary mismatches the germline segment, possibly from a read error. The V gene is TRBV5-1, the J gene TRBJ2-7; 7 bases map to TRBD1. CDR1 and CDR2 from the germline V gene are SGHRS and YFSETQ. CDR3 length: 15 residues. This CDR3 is CAGSLVGQASYEQYF. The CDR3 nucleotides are TGCGCCGGCAGCTTGGTCGGACAGGCATCCTACGAGCAGTACTTC.

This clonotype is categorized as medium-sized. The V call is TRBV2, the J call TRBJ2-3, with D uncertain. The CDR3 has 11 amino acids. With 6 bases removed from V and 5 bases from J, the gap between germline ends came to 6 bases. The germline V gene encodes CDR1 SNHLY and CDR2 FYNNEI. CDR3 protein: CASRVEDTQYF. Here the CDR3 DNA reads TGTGCCAGCAGAGTTGAAGATACGCAGTATTTT.

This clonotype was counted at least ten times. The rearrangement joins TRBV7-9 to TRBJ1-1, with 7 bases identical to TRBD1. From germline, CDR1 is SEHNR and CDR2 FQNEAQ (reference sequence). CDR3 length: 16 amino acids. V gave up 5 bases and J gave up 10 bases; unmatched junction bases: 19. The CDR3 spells CASSPTGTAARRAAFF. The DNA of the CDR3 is TGTGCCAGCAGCCCAACCGGGACAGCGGCTAGGAGGGCAGCTTTCTTT.

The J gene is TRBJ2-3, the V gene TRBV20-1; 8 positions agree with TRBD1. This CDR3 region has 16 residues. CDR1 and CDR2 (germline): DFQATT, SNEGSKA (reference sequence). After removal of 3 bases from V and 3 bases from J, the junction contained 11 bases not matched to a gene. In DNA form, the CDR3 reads TGCAGTGCTAGTCCGACCAGGGGGCTAGGAACAGATACGCAGTATTTT. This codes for CSASPTRGLGTDTQYF.

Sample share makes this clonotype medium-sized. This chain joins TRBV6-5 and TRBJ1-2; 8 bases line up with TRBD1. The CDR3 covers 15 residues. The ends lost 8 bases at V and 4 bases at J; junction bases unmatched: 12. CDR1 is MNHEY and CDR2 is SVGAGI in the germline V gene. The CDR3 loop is CASVPRDRPFYGYTF. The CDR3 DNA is TGTGCCAGCGTCCCCCGGGACAGGCCCTTCTATGGCTACACCTTC.

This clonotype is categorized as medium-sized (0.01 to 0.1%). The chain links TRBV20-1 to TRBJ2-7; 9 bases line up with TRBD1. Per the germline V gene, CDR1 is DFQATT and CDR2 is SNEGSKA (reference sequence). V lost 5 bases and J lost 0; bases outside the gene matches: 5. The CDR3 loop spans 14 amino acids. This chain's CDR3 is CSAPGTGFSYEQYF. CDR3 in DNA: TGCAGTGCTCCCGGGACAGGGTTCTCCTACGAGCAGTACTTC.

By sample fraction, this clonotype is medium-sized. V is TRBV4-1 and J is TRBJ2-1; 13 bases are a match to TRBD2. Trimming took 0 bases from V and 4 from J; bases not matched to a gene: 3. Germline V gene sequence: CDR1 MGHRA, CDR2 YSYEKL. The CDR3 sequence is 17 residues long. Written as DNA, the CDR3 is TGCGCCAGCAGCCAAGAGACTAGCGGGGGGTTTTACAATGAGCAGTTCTTC. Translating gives CASSQETSGGFYNEQFF.

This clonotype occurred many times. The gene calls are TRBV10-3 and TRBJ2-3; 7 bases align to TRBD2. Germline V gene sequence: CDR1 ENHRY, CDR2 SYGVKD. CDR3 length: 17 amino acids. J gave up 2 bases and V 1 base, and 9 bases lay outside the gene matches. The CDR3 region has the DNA TGTGCCATCAGTGAGTGGGAGCGGGATCCGATCACAGATACGCAGTATTTT. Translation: CAISEWERDPITDTQYF.

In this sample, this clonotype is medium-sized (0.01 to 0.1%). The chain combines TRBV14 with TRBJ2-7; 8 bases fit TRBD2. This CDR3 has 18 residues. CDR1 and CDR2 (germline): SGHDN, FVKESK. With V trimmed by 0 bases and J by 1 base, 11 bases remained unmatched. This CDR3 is CASSQDPYGRGASYEQYF. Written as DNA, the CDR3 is TGTGCCAGCAGCCAAGACCCTTACGGGCGGGGGGCTTCCTACGAGCAGTACTTC.

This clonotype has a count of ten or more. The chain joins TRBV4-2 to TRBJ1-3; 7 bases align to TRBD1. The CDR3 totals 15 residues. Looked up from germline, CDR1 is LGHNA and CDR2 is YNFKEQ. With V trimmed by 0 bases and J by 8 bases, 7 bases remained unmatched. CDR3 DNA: TGTGCCAGCAGCCAAGAGGCGACAGGGATGGACACCATATATTTT. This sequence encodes CASSQEATGMDTIYF.

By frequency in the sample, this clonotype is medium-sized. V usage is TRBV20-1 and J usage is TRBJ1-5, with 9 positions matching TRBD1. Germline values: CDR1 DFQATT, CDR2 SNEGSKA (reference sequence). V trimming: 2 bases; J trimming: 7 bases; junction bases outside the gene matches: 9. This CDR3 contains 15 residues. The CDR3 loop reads CSARTPGQGKQPQHF. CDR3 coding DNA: TGCAGTGCTAGAACCCCTGGACAGGGGAAACAGCCCCAGCATTTT.

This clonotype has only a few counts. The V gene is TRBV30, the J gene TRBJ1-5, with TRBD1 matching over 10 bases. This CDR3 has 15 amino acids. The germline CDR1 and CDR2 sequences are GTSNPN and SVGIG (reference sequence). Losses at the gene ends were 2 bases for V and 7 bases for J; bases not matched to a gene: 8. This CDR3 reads CAWSPRTGGQQPQHF. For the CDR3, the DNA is TGTGCCTGGAGTCCTCGGACAGGGGGACAGCAGCCCCAGCATTTT.

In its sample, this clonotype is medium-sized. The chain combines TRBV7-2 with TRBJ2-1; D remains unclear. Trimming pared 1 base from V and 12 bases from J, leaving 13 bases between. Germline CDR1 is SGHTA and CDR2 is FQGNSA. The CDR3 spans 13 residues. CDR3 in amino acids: CASSLDSKWAQFF. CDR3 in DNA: TGTGCCAGCAGCTTAGATTCAAAATGGGCGCAGTTCTTC.

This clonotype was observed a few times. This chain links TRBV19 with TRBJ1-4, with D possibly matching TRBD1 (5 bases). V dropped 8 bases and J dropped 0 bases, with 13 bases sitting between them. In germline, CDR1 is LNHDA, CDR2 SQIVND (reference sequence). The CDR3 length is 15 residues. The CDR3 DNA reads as TGTGCCAGTGCCGACAGAGGAGCAACTAATGAAAAACTGTTTTTT. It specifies CASADRGATNEKLFF.

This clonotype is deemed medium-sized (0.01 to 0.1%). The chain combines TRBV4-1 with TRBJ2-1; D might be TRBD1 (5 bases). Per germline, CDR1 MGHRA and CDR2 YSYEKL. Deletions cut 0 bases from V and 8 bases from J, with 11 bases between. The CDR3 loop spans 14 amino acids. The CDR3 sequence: CASSQDQGDYEQFF. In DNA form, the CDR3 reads TGCGCCAGCAGCCAAGATCAGGGCGACTATGAGCAGTTCTTC.

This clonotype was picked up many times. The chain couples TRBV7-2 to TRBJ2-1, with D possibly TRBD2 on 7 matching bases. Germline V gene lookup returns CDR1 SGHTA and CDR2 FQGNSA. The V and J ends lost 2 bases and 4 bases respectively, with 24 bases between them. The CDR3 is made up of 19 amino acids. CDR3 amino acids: CASSLYPVNQGTMYNEQFF. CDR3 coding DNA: TGTGCCAGCAGCTTATACCCGGTAAATCAGGGGACTATGTACAATGAGCAGTTCTTC.

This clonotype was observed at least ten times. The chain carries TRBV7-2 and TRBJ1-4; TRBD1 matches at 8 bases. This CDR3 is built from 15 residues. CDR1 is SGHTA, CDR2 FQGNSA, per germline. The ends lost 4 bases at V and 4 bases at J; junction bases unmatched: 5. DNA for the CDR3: TGTGCCAGCAGCTCGACAGGGGTCCGTAATGAAAAACTGTTTTTT. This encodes CASSSTGVRNEKLFF.

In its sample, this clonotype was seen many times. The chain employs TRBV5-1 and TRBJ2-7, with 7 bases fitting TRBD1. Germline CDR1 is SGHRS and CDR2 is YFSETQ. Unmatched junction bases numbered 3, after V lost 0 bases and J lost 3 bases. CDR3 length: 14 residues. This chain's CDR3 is CASSLEQGNYEQYF. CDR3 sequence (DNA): TGCGCCAGCAGCTTGGAACAGGGGAACTACGAGCAGTACTTC.

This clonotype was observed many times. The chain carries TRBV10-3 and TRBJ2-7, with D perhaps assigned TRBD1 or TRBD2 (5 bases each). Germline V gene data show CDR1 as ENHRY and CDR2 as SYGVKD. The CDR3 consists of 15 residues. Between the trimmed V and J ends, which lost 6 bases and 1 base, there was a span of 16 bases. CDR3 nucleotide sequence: TGTGCCATCAGCTTCTCCGGGACGCCGTCCTACGAGCAGTACTTC. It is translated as CAISFSGTPSYEQYF.